The present entry profiles one T cell receptor beta chain with its context. CDR3 size: 14 residues. CDR1 is SNHLY, CDR2 FYNNEI, per germline. V was pared by 7 bases and J by 0 bases, with 2 bases of the junction left unmatched. These data are taken from a study of T-cell reconstitution after alpha-beta-depleted transplantation in children. Unique molecular identifiers were built into the TCRbeta library. One entry per CDR3 protein results from TCRdb running MiXCR on the PCR reads. This sample has about 460,000 distinct CDR3 sequences; approximately 12% occur once, and the top ten carry less than 6.5%.

This sample comprised PBMCs from the stem cell graft donor, obtained from the stem cell graft. This sequence joins TRBV2 and TRBJ2-2, with 7 nucleotides matching TRBD1. This receptor was taken from a human donor who donated a stem cell graft to a child with combined immunodeficiency. Here the CDR3 DNA reads TGTGCCAGCATGGGACAGTCGAACACCGGGGAGCTGTTTTTT. As protein: CASMGQSNTGELFF.